One and the same sample provided the 10 T cell receptor beta chains below, sequenced in a study of Graves' ophthalmopathy and Graves' hyperthyroidism. RNA transcripts were the source from which TCR beta CDR3 regions were amplified. The workflow started with a first-round RT-PCR run with HTBI primers and then moved on to a second-round multiplex PCR. Via MiXCR, TCRdb re-called the multiplex PCR reads, giving one row per CDR3 protein. Of almost 750,000 distinct CDR3 sequences in the sample, approximately 40% are singletons; the top ten hold 40% to 55%. Sequenced sample: peripheral blood. Source of these receptors: an adult man with Graves' ophthalmopathy.

This clonotype was counted a single time. The chain links TRBV6-5 to TRBJ1-2, with D perhaps matching TRBD1 (5 bases). Trimming cost V 6 bases and J 6 bases, with 23 bases left between them. Per germline, CDR1 MNHEY and CDR2 SVGAGI. This CDR3 has 16 residues. In DNA form, the CDR3 reads TGTGCCAGCAGCCACAGGTCGTCAGGGATGATCGATGGCTACACCTTC. It yields the protein CASSHRSSGMIDGYTF.

Turning to this clonotype: This may arise from a read error, as a much more abundant clone is one base away. The CDR3 spells CASKGTSGFHEQYF. DNA of the CDR3: TGTGCCAGCAAGGGGACTAGCGGGTTCCACGAGCAGTACTTC. This sequence joins TRBV10-3 and TRBJ2-7, with 12 bases aligning to TRBD2. This CDR3 comprises 14 residues. Germline-derived CDR1 and CDR2 are ENHRY and SYGVKD. V shed 10 bases and J 5 bases; nucleotides not matched to a gene: 9.

This clonotype was counted only a few times. The junction shows a germline mismatch at one end, possibly a read error. The chain carries TRBV10-3 and TRBJ1-6; 9 nucleotides line up with TRBD1. CDR1 and CDR2 (germline): ENHRY, SYGVKD. There are 15 residues in the CDR3. DNA of the CDR3: TGTGCCAGCAGTTACTTGGGGACAGGGAGGTCACCCCTCCACTTT. This translates into CASSYLGTGRSPLHF.

This clonotype was seen only a few times. In nucleotides, the CDR3 is TGTGCCACCAGCAGAGGGACACTTAACTATGGCTACACCTTC. Translation gives CATSRGTLNYGYTF. The rearrangement uses TRBV15 and TRBJ1-2, with D tentatively TRBD1 (5 bases). V dropped 1 base and J dropped 1 base, with 7 bases sitting between them. The CDR3 totals 14 residues. In germline, CDR1 is LNHNV, CDR2 YYDKDF (reference sequence). The entire variable domain, with the rest obtained from reference TRBV15 and TRBJ1-2, is as follows: DAMVIQNPRYQVTQFGKPVTLSCSQTLNHNVMYWYQQKSSQAPKLLFHYYDKDFNNEADTPDNFQSRRPNTSFCFLDIRSPGLGDTAMYLCATSRGTLNYGYTFGSGTRLTVV.

For this clonotype: At one of its ends the junction is not consistent with the germline gene, which may arise from a read error. The V and J genes are TRBV7-2 and TRBJ2-7; 9 nucleotides agree with TRBD1. Germline CDR1 reads SGHTA; CDR2 reads FQGNSA. The CDR3 sequence is 16 residues long. CDR3 residues: CASSSRLQGASYEQYF. CDR3 bases: TGCGCCAGCAGCTCGCGACTACAGGGGGCGTCCTACGAGCAGTACTTC.

The gene calls are TRBV19 and TRBJ1-5; D remains unclear. V dropped 6 bases and J dropped 7 bases, with 25 bases sitting between them. Germline CDR1 and CDR2: LNHDA and SQIVND (reference sequence). The CDR3 contains 17 residues. The CDR3: CASSTIAFRSRYQPQHF. Here the CDR3 DNA reads TGTGCCAGTAGCACAATAGCTTTTCGGAGCCGTTACCAGCCCCAGCATTTT.

The chain is built from TRBV2 and TRBJ2-7; TRBD1 might be the D (7 bases). The CDR3 has 15 amino acids. Germline CDR1 reads SNHLY; CDR2 reads FYNNEI. V lost 5 bases to trimming and J lost 6 bases, with 20 bases between them. This chain's CDR3 is CASSSTTGRLSEQYF. The CDR3 coding sequence is TGTGCCAGCAGTTCCACGACAGGGAGGTTGAGCGAGCAGTACTTC. The full variable domain, rest sourced from reference TRBV2 and TRBJ2-7, is EPEVTQTPSHQVTQMGQEVILRCVPISNHLYFYWYRQILGQKVEFLVSFYNNEISEKSEIFDDQFSVERPDGSNFTLKIRSTKLEDSAMYFCASSSTTGRLSEQYFGPGTRLTVT.

This clonotype was detected ten times or more. This chain uses TRBV24-1 with TRBJ2-7; a weak D match, TRBD2 (5 bases). Germline V CDR1 and CDR2: KGHDR, SFDVKD. The CDR3 is made up of 13 amino acids. Trimming left V 3 bases short and J 3 bases short, with 8 bases between. The CDR3 DNA follows: TGTGCCACCAGTGATGGAGCGGACTACGAGCAGTACTTC. Its protein is CATSDGADYEQYF.

The gene calls are TRBV20-1 and TRBJ1-1; no definite D call. Germline CDR1 reads DFQATT; CDR2 reads SNEGSKA (reference sequence). Trimming shortened V by 4 bases and J by 0 bases, and 9 bases separated the two germline ends. CDR3 length equals 13 residues. This CDR3 reads CSATYQLNTEAFF. The CDR3 DNA sequence: TGCAGTGCTACCTATCAGTTGAACACTGAAGCTTTCTTT.

Ten or more counts support this clonotype. The CDR3 spells CSVDGTSAEAFF. The CDR3 region has the DNA TGCAGCGTTGATGGGACGTCTGCGGAAGCTTTCTTT. This chain connects TRBV29-1 to TRBJ1-1, with D perhaps matching TRBD1 (5 bases). CDR1 and CDR2 (germline): SQVTM, ANQGSEA. V lost 3 bases to trimming and J lost 8 bases, with 13 bases between them. The CDR3 is made up of 12 amino acids.